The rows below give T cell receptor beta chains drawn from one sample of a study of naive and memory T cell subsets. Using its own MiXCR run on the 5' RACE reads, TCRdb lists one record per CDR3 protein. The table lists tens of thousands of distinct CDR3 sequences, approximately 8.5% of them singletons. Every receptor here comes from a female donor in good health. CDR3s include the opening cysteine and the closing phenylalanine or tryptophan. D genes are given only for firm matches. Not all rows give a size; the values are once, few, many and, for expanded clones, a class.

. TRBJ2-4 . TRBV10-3 CAISHANGAAKNIQYF TGTGCCATCAGCCACGCCAACGGGGCGGCCAAAAACATTCAGTACTTC
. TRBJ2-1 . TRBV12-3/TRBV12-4 CASGHYNEQFF TGTGCCAGCGGACACTACAATGAGCAGTTCTTC
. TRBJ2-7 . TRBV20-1 CSARNGLSYEQYF TGCAGTGCTAGAAACGGCCTCTCCTACGAGCAGTACTTC
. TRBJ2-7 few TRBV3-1 CASSHRGTSYEQYF TGTGCCAGCAGCCACAGGGGGACTTCCTACGAGCAGTACTTC
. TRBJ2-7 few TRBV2 CASTQPPVGDEQYF TGTGCCAGCACTCAGCCCCCGGTGGGGGACGAGCAGTACTTC
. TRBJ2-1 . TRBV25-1 CASRTGSGWHEQFF TGTGCCAGCAGAACAGGGAGCGGGTGGCATGAGCAGTTCTTC
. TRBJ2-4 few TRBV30 CAWSAYRGGAKNIQYF TGTGCCTGGAGTGCCTACAGGGGGGGAGCCAAAAACATTCAGTACTTC
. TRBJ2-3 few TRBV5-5 CASSTPSTDTQYF TGTGCCAGCAGCACCCCTAGCACAGATACGCAGTATTTT
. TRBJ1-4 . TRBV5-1 CASSLDREWSEKLFF TGCGCCAGCAGCTTGGACAGGGAGTGGAGTGAAAAACTGTTTTTT
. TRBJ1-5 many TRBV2 CASSDLRGTQPQHF TGTGCCAGCAGTGATCTCAGGGGCACCCAGCCCCAGCATTTT
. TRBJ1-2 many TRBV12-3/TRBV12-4 CASRPSGFNYGYTF TGTGCCAGCAGGCCTTCCGGCTTCAACTATGGCTACACCTTC
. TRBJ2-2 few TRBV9 CASSVGGFGELFF TGTGCCAGCAGCGTAGGAGGGTTCGGGGAGCTGTTTTTT
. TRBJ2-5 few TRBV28 CASSLWVRRETQYF TGTGCCAGCAGTTTATGGGTACGACGAGAGACCCAGTACTTC
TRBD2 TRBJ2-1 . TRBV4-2 CASSPQGLAPEQFF TGTGCCAGCAGCCCCCAGGGACTAGCCCCTGAGCAGTTCTTC
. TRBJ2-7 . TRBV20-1 CSARGDRFYEQYF TGCAGTGCTAGAGGCGACAGGTTCTACGAGCAGTACTTC
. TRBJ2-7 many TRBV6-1 CASSEVREQYF TGTGCCAGCAGTGAAGTTCGAGAGCAGTACTTC
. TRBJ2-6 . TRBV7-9 CASRFTKLTADFSSGANVLTF TGTGCCAGCAGATTTACCAAACTGACAGCCGACTTTAGCTCTGGGGCCAACGTCCTGACTTTC
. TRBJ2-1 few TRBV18 CASSPPSGAFGNEQFF TGTGCCAGCTCACCACCGAGCGGTGCCTTCGGGAATGAGCAGTTCTTC
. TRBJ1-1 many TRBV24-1 CATSDSRKGNLVSEAFF TGTGCCACCAGTGATTCGAGGAAAGGGAATTTGGTGTCTGAAGCTTTCTTT
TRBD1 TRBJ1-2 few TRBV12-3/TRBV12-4 CASRRQGLGYGYTF TGTGCCAGCAGGCGACAGGGACTCGGCTATGGCTACACCTTC
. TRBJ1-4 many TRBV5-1 CASSRSVGSPNEKLFF TGCGCCAGCAGCCGCTCAGTGGGGAGTCCTAATGAAAAACTGTTTTTT
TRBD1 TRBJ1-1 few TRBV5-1 CASSSLDRGRNTEAFF TGCGCCAGCAGCTCACTAGACAGGGGGAGGAACACTGAAGCTTTCTTT
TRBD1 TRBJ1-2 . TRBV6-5 CASSVTTGGSGYTF TGTGCCAGCAGTGTAACGACAGGGGGCTCTGGCTACACCTTC
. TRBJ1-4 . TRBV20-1 CSARQGSEEEKLFF TGCAGTGCTAGACAGGGCTCTGAGGAGGAAAAACTGTTTTTT
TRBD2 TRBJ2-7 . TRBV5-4 CASSFYSGGSYEQYF TGTGCCAGCAGCTTTTATAGCGGGGGGAGCTACGAGCAGTACTTC
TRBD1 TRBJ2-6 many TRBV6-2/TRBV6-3 CASRPQGASSGANVLTF TGTGCCAGCAGGCCACAGGGGGCCAGCTCTGGGGCCAACGTCCTGACTTTC
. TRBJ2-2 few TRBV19 CASRYAGTRNTGELFF TGTGCCAGTAGGTACGCCGGGACAAGGAACACCGGGGAGCTGTTTTTT
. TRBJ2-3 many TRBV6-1 CASSVEDTDTQYF TGTGCCAGCAGTGTAGAAGACACAGATACGCAGTATTTT
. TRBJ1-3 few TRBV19 CASYQKGYAGNTIYF TGTGCCAGCTACCAAAAAGGGTACGCTGGAAACACCATATATTTT
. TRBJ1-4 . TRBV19 CASSIGSGREKLFF TGTGCCAGTAGTATTGGATCTGGACGCGAAAAACTGTTTTTT
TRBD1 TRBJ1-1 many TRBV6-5 CASSFRRDSGDRTEAFF TGTGCCAGCAGTTTTCGCCGGGACAGCGGTGATCGCACTGAAGCTTTCTTT
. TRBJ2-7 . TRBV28 CASSPGSLEQYF TGTGCCAGCAGTCCAGGGAGTCTCGAGCAGTACTTC
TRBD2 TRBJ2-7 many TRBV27 CASSLLGLGLNEQYF TGTGCCAGCAGTTTATTGGGACTAGGTCTAAATGAGCAGTACTTC
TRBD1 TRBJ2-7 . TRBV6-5 CASSPNGQGADEQYF TGTGCCAGCAGTCCTAATGGACAGGGGGCCGACGAGCAGTACTTC